A selection of T cell receptor beta chains follows, all from one sample in a study of T cell repertoires in cytomegalovirus infection. TCRdb fed the reads into MiXCR, producing one record per CDR3 protein. Here the sample spans some 300,000 distinct CDR3 sequences, 9.6% being singletons. The specimen sequenced was PBMCs. The receptors shown here come from a human donor in good health (CMV status not recorded). Some clones in this sample may be carry-over from other donors' samples. Both conserved end residues are part of each CDR3. Each record gives: V gene, clone size, J gene, CDR3 length, D gene, CDR3 protein, CDR3 DNA. A D gene is named only where the DNA matches it firmly. Expanded clones get a size class; other rows say once, few or many, or leave the size out.

v_gene: TRBV12-3/TRBV12-4
abundance: .
j_gene: TRBJ2-1
len: 14
d_gene: TRBD1
CDR3aa: CASSFGTGSNEQFF
CDR3nt: TGTGCCAGCAGTTTTGGGACAGGGAGCAATGAGCAGTTCTTC

v_gene: TRBV7-2
abundance: many
j_gene: TRBJ2-1
len: 11
d_gene: .
CDR3aa: CASSFYNEQFF
CDR3nt: TGTGCCAGCAGCTTTTACAATGAGCAGTTCTTC

v_gene: TRBV6-5
abundance: many
j_gene: TRBJ1-2
len: 19
d_gene: TRBD1
CDR3aa: CASSYSTGTGSLSNYGYTF
CDR3nt: TGTGCCAGCAGTTACTCGACTGGGACAGGGAGTTTAAGCAACTATGGCTACACCTTC

v_gene: TRBV28
abundance: many
j_gene: TRBJ1-2
len: 11
d_gene: .
CDR3aa: CASRSRYGYTF
CDR3nt: TGTGCCAGCAGGAGCAGATATGGCTACACCTTC

v_gene: TRBV5-5
abundance: few
j_gene: TRBJ2-4
len: 17
d_gene: .
CDR3aa: CASSRFRNLLAKNIQYF
CDR3nt: TGTGCCAGCAGCCGTTTTCGTAACCTACTAGCCAAAAACATTCAGTACTTC

v_gene: TRBV2
abundance: many
j_gene: TRBJ1-1
len: 12
d_gene: .
CDR3aa: CATTLENTEAFF
CDR3nt: TGTGCCACAACCCTCGAGAACACTGAAGCTTTCTTT

v_gene: TRBV19
abundance: few
j_gene: TRBJ1-6
len: 15
d_gene: .
CDR3aa: CASSTGPEANSPLHF
CDR3nt: TGTGCCAGTAGTACCGGACCTGAGGCTAATTCACCCCTCCACTTT

v_gene: TRBV9
abundance: few
j_gene: TRBJ2-1
len: 16
d_gene: .
CDR3aa: CASSVVGHLMGNEQFF
CDR3nt: TGTGCCAGCAGCGTAGTTGGACACCTCATGGGGAATGAGCAGTTCTTC

v_gene: TRBV7-9
abundance: .
j_gene: TRBJ1-2
len: 11
d_gene: .
CDR3aa: CASSRTMGYTF
CDR3nt: TGTGCCAGCAGCCGGACGATGGGCTACACCTTC

v_gene: TRBV6-2/TRBV6-3
abundance: many
j_gene: TRBJ2-5
len: 17
d_gene: .
CDR3aa: CASSYPLVAVPRTTQYF
CDR3nt: TGTGCCAGCAGTTACCCCCTTGTAGCGGTTCCTCGAACGACCCAGTACTTC

v_gene: TRBV28
abundance: many
j_gene: TRBJ2-5
len: 16
d_gene: .
CDR3aa: CASSWGTHAYQETQYF
CDR3nt: TGTGCCAGCAGTTGGGGAACTCACGCCTATCAAGAGACCCAGTACTTC

v_gene: TRBV28
abundance: .
j_gene: TRBJ1-1
len: 16
d_gene: .
CDR3aa: CASSTRYRDTSHEAFF
CDR3nt: TGTGCCAGCAGTACACGATACCGGGACACGAGCCATGAAGCTTTCTTT

v_gene: TRBV12-3/TRBV12-4
abundance: .
j_gene: TRBJ2-1
len: 14
d_gene: .
CDR3aa: CASRAPSSYNEQFF
CDR3nt: TGTGCCAGCAGAGCCCCGAGCTCCTACAATGAGCAGTTCTTC

v_gene: TRBV28
abundance: .
j_gene: TRBJ1-3
len: 18
d_gene: TRBD1
CDR3aa: CASSPQPGQGLSGNTIYF
CDR3nt: TGTGCCAGCAGTCCCCAACCGGGACAGGGGCTCTCTGGAAACACCATATATTTT

v_gene: TRBV20-1
abundance: many
j_gene: TRBJ1-6
len: 15
d_gene: .
CDR3aa: CSARELTRETSPLHF
CDR3nt: TGCAGTGCTAGAGAGCTGACGAGGGAAACGTCACCCCTCCACTTT

v_gene: TRBV5-4
abundance: few
j_gene: TRBJ2-1
len: 15
d_gene: .
CDR3aa: CASSSPHIRRNEQFF
CDR3nt: TGTGCCAGCAGCTCCCCACATATAAGGCGGAATGAGCAGTTCTTC

v_gene: TRBV20-1
abundance: many
j_gene: TRBJ2-5
len: 14
d_gene: TRBD2
CDR3aa: CSAGRSGGQETQYF
CDR3nt: TGCAGTGCAGGGCGTAGCGGGGGACAAGAGACCCAGTACTTC

v_gene: TRBV20-1
abundance: .
j_gene: TRBJ1-4
len: 12
d_gene: TRBD1
CDR3aa: CSARDGTGPLFF
CDR3nt: TGCAGTGCTAGAGATGGGACAGGGCCACTGTTTTTT

v_gene: TRBV7-9
abundance: many
j_gene: TRBJ2-7
len: 15
d_gene: TRBD2
CDR3aa: CASSLPGLEAYEQYF
CDR3nt: TGTGCCAGCAGCCTTCCGGGACTAGAGGCCTACGAGCAGTACTTC

v_gene: TRBV20-1
abundance: many
j_gene: TRBJ2-1
len: 16
d_gene: TRBD2
CDR3aa: CSARVTRGSSYNEQFF
CDR3nt: TGCAGTGCTAGAGTCACGCGGGGGAGCTCCTACAATGAGCAGTTCTTC

v_gene: TRBV29-1
abundance: many
j_gene: TRBJ2-1
len: 17
d_gene: TRBD2
CDR3aa: CSVTKGSGGFTYNEQFF
CDR3nt: TGCAGCGTTACAAAGGGTAGCGGGGGGTTTACTTACAATGAGCAGTTCTTC

v_gene: TRBV29-1
abundance: few
j_gene: TRBJ2-5
len: 13
d_gene: .
CDR3aa: CSVRLGVGETQYF
CDR3nt: TGCAGCGTTAGGCTCGGGGTTGGGGAGACCCAGTACTTC

v_gene: TRBV6-1
abundance: many
j_gene: TRBJ1-2
len: 14
d_gene: .
CDR3aa: CASSSKPGWDGYTF
CDR3nt: TGTGCCAGCAGTTCCAAGCCTGGGTGGGATGGCTACACCTTC

v_gene: TRBV7-8
abundance: many
j_gene: TRBJ1-1
len: 12
d_gene: .
CDR3aa: CASSLGATGAFF
CDR3nt: TGTGCCAGCAGCTTAGGGGCAACTGGAGCTTTCTTT

v_gene: TRBV5-8
abundance: .
j_gene: TRBJ2-7
len: 15
d_gene: .
CDR3aa: CASSFSVRSSYEQYF
CDR3nt: TGTGCCAGCAGCTTCTCTGTGCGAAGCTCCTACGAGCAGTACTTC

v_gene: TRBV9
abundance: many
j_gene: TRBJ2-1
len: 15
d_gene: TRBD2
CDR3aa: CASSVEGTTINEQFF
CDR3nt: TGTGCCAGCAGCGTAGAGGGGACTACTATAAATGAGCAGTTCTTC

v_gene: TRBV6-2/TRBV6-3
abundance: many
j_gene: TRBJ1-1
len: 16
d_gene: TRBD1
CDR3aa: CASRRAPGQGYTEAFF
CDR3nt: TGTGCCAGCAGACGTGCCCCGGGACAGGGTTACACTGAAGCTTTCTTT

v_gene: TRBV7-9
abundance: many
j_gene: TRBJ2-6
len: 16
d_gene: .
CDR3aa: CASSLPGPSGANVLTF
CDR3nt: TGTGCCAGCAGCTTACCAGGACCCTCTGGGGCCAACGTCCTGACTTTC

v_gene: TRBV13
abundance: many
j_gene: TRBJ1-1
len: 14
d_gene: .
CDR3aa: CASSLRGRETEAFF
CDR3nt: TGTGCCAGCAGCTTGCGAGGGAGAGAGACTGAAGCTTTCTTT

v_gene: TRBV3-1
abundance: few
j_gene: TRBJ2-1
len: 14
d_gene: .
CDR3aa: CASSQLHPENEQFF
CDR3nt: TGTGCCAGCAGCCAATTACACCCCGAGAATGAGCAGTTCTTC

v_gene: TRBV28
abundance: .
j_gene: TRBJ1-1
len: 13
d_gene: .
CDR3aa: CASSSVLNTEAFF
CDR3nt: TGTGCCAGCAGTTCCGTCTTGAACACTGAAGCTTTCTTT

v_gene: TRBV5-1
abundance: many
j_gene: TRBJ1-1
len: 14
d_gene: TRBD1
CDR3aa: CASSFSGGYTEAFF
CDR3nt: TGCGCCAGCAGCTTTTCAGGGGGATACACTGAAGCTTTCTTT

v_gene: TRBV7-2
abundance: many
j_gene: TRBJ2-3
len: 15
d_gene: .
CDR3aa: CASSLWTSSTDTQYF
CDR3nt: TGTGCCAGCAGCTTGTGGACTTCTAGCACAGATACGCAGTATTTT

v_gene: TRBV7-6
abundance: many
j_gene: TRBJ2-3
len: 16
d_gene: .
CDR3aa: CASSLVGPDRGDTQYF
CDR3nt: TGTGCCAGCAGCTTAGTTGGCCCTGATCGTGGGGATACGCAGTATTTT

v_gene: TRBV19
abundance: many
j_gene: TRBJ1-2
len: 14
d_gene: .
CDR3aa: CASTMTDLNYGYTF
CDR3nt: TGTGCCAGTACTATGACAGACCTTAACTATGGCTACACCTTC

v_gene: TRBV9
abundance: few
j_gene: TRBJ2-2
len: 15
d_gene: .
CDR3aa: CASSVAGPLTGELFF
CDR3nt: TGTGCCAGCAGCGTAGCGGGCCCGTTGACCGGGGAGCTGTTTTTT

v_gene: TRBV6-5
abundance: many
j_gene: TRBJ2-5
len: 19
d_gene: TRBD2
CDR3aa: CATSAGTSGGARYQETQYF
CDR3nt: TGTGCCACCAGCGCTGGGACTAGCGGGGGGGCCCGCTACCAAGAGACCCAGTACTTC

v_gene: TRBV29-1
abundance: .
j_gene: TRBJ2-1
len: 16
d_gene: .
CDR3aa: CSVEGPRDSSYNEQFF
CDR3nt: TGCAGCGTTGAAGGTCCCCGGGACTCTTCCTACAATGAGCAGTTCTTC

v_gene: TRBV29-1
abundance: few
j_gene: TRBJ1-1
len: 15
d_gene: TRBD1
CDR3aa: CSVEGQGSGNTEAFF
CDR3nt: TGCAGCGTTGAAGGACAGGGAAGTGGGAACACTGAAGCTTTCTTT

v_gene: TRBV6-2/TRBV6-3
abundance: .
j_gene: TRBJ2-3
len: 15
d_gene: TRBD2
CDR3aa: CASSSSGGPTDTQYF
CDR3nt: TGTGCCAGCAGTTCCAGCGGGGGGCCCACAGATACGCAGTATTTT

v_gene: TRBV29-1
abundance: few
j_gene: TRBJ1-2
len: 13
d_gene: TRBD1
CDR3aa: CSVEAGGWRGYTF
CDR3nt: TGCAGCGTTGAAGCAGGGGGTTGGCGTGGCTACACCTTC

v_gene: TRBV7-9
abundance: many
j_gene: TRBJ1-4
len: 15
d_gene: TRBD1
CDR3aa: CASSGRQGGGEKLFF
CDR3nt: TGTGCCAGCAGCGGCAGACAGGGAGGGGGTGAAAAACTGTTTTTT

v_gene: TRBV28
abundance: .
j_gene: TRBJ2-3
len: 14
d_gene: TRBD1
CDR3aa: CASSLLSPGQALYF
CDR3nt: TGTGCCAGCAGTTTACTATCCCCGGGACAGGCCCTGTATTTT

v_gene: TRBV5-1
abundance: .
j_gene: TRBJ2-3
len: 13
d_gene: .
CDR3aa: CASSSAATDTQYF
CDR3nt: TGCGCCAGCAGCTCGGCAGCCACAGATACGCAGTATTTT

v_gene: TRBV18
abundance: few
j_gene: TRBJ2-5
len: 14
d_gene: TRBD1
CDR3aa: CASCSGTGVETQYF
CDR3nt: TGTGCCAGCTGTTCCGGGACAGGCGTGGAGACCCAGTACTTC

v_gene: TRBV5-4
abundance: many
j_gene: TRBJ2-2
len: 16
d_gene: TRBD1
CDR3aa: CASSLEGTGLSGELFF
CDR3nt: TGTGCCAGCAGCTTGGAAGGGACAGGGTTATCCGGGGAGCTGTTTTTT

v_gene: TRBV23-1
abundance: .
j_gene: TRBJ1-2
len: 17
d_gene: .
CDR3aa: CASSPLLRGEANYGYTF
CDR3nt: TGCGCCAGCAGTCCCCTACTCCGGGGAGAAGCTAACTATGGCTACACCTTC

v_gene: TRBV2
abundance: .
j_gene: TRBJ2-7
len: 14
d_gene: TRBD2
CDR3aa: CASPRSGGEHEQYF
CDR3nt: TGTGCCAGCCCCCGGAGCGGGGGGGAACACGAGCAGTACTTC

v_gene: TRBV5-8
abundance: many
j_gene: TRBJ2-2
len: 15
d_gene: .
CDR3aa: CASSESDAWTGELFF
CDR3nt: TGTGCCAGCAGCGAGTCGGACGCCTGGACCGGGGAGCTGTTTTTT

v_gene: TRBV7-9
abundance: many
j_gene: TRBJ1-2
len: 14
d_gene: .
CDR3aa: CASSKQGSNYGYTF
CDR3nt: TGTGCCAGCAGCAAGCAGGGCTCCAACTATGGCTACACCTTC

v_gene: TRBV28
abundance: many
j_gene: TRBJ2-3
len: 13
d_gene: TRBD2
CDR3aa: CASSFGGAYTQYF
CDR3nt: TGTGCCAGCAGTTTCGGGGGGGCATATACGCAGTATTTT

v_gene: TRBV5-1
abundance: many
j_gene: TRBJ2-5
len: 15
d_gene: TRBD2
CDR3aa: CASSLVASGGETQYF
CDR3nt: TGCGCCAGCAGCTTGGTGGCTAGCGGTGGGGAGACCCAGTACTTC

v_gene: TRBV28
abundance: few
j_gene: TRBJ1-2
len: 14
d_gene: .
CDR3aa: CASITTGFHYGYTF
CDR3nt: TGTGCCAGCATTACCACAGGGTTTCACTATGGCTACACCTTC

v_gene: TRBV6-5
abundance: .
j_gene: TRBJ2-7
len: 15
d_gene: TRBD1
CDR3aa: CASGYTGTGIYEQYF
CDR3nt: TGTGCCAGCGGTTACACCGGGACAGGGATCTACGAGCAGTACTTC

v_gene: TRBV6-1
abundance: few
j_gene: TRBJ2-5
len: 14
d_gene: .
CDR3aa: CASSFLQGGETQYF
CDR3nt: TGTGCCAGCAGCTTTCTGCAAGGCGGTGAGACCCAGTACTTC